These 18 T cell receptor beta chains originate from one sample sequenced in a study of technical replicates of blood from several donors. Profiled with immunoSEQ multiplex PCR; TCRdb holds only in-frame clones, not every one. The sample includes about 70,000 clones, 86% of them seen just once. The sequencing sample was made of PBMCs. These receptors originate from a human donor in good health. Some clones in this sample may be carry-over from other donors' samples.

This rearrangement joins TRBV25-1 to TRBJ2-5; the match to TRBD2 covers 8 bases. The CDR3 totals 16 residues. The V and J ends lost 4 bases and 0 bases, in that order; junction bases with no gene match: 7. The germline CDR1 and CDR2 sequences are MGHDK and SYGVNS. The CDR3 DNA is TGTGCCAGCAGTGTTGGGCGGGGGGCGTACCAAGAGACCCAGTACTTC. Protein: CASSVGRGAYQETQYF.

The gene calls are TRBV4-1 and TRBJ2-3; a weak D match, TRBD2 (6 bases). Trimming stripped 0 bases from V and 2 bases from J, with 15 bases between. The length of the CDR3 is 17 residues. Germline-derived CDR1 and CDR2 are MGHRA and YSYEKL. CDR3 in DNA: TGCGCCAGCAGCCAAGATCTCTACCGGGGGTACACAGATACGCAGTATTTT. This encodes CASSQDLYRGYTDTQYF.

DNA for the CDR3: TGTGCCAGTAGCCTCCGGACTAGCCGCGAGCAGTACTTC. Translation: CASSLRTSREQYF. The chain carries TRBV7-2 and TRBJ2-7; the match to TRBD2 covers 8 bases. The CDR3 has 13 residues. CDR1 is SGHTA, CDR2 FQGNSA, per germline. Trimming removed 9 bases from V and 6 bases from J; junction bases left unmatched: 10.

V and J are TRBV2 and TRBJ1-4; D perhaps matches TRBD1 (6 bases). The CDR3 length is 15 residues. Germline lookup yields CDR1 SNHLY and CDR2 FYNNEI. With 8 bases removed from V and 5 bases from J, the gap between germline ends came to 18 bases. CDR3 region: CASQRMDSYNEKLFF. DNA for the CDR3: TGTGCCAGCCAAAGGATGGACAGTTACAATGAAAAACTGTTTTTT.

The CDR3: CASSEVSGTSHEQFF. CDR3 bases: TGTGCCAGCAGTGAAGTCTCCGGGACTAGCCATGAGCAGTTCTTC. The V gene is TRBV6-1, the J gene TRBJ2-1; 9 positions match TRBD2. Trimming at V came to 1 base and at J to 8 bases, leaving 6 bases not matched to a gene. Germline V lookup: CDR1 MNHNS, CDR2 SASEGT. CDR3 size: 15 residues.

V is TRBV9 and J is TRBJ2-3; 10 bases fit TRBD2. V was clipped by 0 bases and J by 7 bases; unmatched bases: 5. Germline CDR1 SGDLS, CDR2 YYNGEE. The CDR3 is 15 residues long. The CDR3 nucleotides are TGTGCCAGCAGCGTAGCGGCTAGCGGGGGATATACGCAGTATTTT. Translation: CASSVAASGGYTQYF. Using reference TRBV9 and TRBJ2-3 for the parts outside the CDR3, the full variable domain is DSGVTQTPKHLITATGQRVTLRCSPRSGDLSVYWYQQSLDQGLQFLIQYYNGEERAKGNILERFSAQQFPDLHSELNLSSLELGDSALYFCASSVAASGGYTQYFGPGTRLTVL.

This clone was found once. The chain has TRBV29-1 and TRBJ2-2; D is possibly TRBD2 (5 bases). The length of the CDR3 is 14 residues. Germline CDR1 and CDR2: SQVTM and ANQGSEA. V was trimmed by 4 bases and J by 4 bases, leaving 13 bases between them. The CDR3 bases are TGCAGCGTTGCTCCGGGGTCCGGCACCGGGGAGCTGTTTTTT. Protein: CSVAPGSGTGELFF.

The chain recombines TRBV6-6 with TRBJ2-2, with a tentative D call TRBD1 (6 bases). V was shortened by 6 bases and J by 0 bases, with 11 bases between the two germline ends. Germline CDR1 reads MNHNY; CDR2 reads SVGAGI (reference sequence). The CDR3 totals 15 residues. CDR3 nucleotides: TGTGCCAGCAGCAACGGGACAACGAACACCGGGGAGCTGTTTTTT. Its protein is CASSNGTTNTGELFF.

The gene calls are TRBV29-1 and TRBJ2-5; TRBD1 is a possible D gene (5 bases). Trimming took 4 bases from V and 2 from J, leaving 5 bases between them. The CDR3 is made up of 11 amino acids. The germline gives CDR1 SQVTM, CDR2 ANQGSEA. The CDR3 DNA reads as TGCAGCGTTGGACAGCAAGAGACCCAGTACTTC. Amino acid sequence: CSVGQQETQYF.

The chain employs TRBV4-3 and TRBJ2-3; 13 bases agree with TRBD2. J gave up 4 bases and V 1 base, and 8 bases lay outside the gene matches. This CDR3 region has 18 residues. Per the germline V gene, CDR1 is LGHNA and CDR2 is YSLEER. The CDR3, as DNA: TGCGCCAGCAGCCAAGTCCCGGGACTAGCGGGGAGGCCAGATACGCAGTATTTT. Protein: CASSQVPGLAGRPDTQYF.

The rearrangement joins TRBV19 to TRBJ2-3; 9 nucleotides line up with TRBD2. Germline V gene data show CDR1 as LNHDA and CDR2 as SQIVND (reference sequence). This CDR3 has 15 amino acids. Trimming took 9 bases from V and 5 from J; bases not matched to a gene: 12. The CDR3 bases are TGTGCCAGCGGCGGGGGGGCGGTTAGGGAAGATACGCAGTATTTT. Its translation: CASGGGAVREDTQYF.

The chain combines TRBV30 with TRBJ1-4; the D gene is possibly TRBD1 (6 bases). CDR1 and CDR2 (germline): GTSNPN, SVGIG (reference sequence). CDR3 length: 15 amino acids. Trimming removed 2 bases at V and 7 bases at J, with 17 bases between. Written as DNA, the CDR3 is TGTGCCTGGAGTACCGACGGGGGGGGCAGTGAAAAACTGTTTTTT. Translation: CAWSTDGGGSEKLFF.

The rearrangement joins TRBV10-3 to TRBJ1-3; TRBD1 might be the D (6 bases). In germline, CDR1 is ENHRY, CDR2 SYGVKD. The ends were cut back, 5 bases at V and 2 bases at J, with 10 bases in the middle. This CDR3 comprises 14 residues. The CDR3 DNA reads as TGTGCCATCAGTCCCAGGGGAACTGGAAACACCATATATTTT. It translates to CAISPRGTGNTIYF.

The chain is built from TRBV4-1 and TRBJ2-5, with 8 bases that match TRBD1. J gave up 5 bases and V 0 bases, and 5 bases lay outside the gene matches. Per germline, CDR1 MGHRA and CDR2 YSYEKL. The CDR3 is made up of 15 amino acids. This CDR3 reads CASSQDGRGLETQYF. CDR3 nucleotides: TGCGCCAGCAGCCAAGACGGCAGGGGGCTGGAGACCCAGTACTTC.

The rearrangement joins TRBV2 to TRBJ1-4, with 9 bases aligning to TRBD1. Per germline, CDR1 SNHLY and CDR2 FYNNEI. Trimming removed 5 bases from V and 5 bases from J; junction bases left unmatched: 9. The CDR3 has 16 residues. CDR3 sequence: CASSRGQGSVNEKLFF. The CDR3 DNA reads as TGTGCCAGCAGTAGGGGACAGGGTTCCGTGAATGAAAAACTGTTTTTT.

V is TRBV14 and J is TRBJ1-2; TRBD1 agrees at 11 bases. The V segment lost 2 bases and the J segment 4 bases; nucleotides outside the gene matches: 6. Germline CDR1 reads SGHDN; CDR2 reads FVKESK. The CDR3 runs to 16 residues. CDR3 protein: CASSQTGTGGIYGYTF. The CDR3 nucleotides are TGTGCCAGCAGCCAAACCGGGACAGGGGGTATCTATGGCTACACCTTC.

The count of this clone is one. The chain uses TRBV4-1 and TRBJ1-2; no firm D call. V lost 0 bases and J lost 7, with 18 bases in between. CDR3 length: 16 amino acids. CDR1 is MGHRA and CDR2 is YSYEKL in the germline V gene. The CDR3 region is CASSQDGSSPRAGYTF. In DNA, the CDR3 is TGCGCCAGCAGCCAAGATGGGTCCTCCCCGAGGGCTGGCTACACCTTC.

The chain's CDR3 is CASSYRGDDTDTQYF. The CDR3 DNA sequence: TGTGCCAGCAGTTACCGGGGAGATGACACAGATACGCAGTATTTT. V usage is TRBV6-5 and J usage is TRBJ2-3, with D tentatively TRBD2 (5 bases). Germline assignment: CDR1 MNHEY and CDR2 SVGAGI. V lost 2 bases and J 2 bases, leaving 11 bases between the germline ends. The CDR3 extends over 15 amino acids.